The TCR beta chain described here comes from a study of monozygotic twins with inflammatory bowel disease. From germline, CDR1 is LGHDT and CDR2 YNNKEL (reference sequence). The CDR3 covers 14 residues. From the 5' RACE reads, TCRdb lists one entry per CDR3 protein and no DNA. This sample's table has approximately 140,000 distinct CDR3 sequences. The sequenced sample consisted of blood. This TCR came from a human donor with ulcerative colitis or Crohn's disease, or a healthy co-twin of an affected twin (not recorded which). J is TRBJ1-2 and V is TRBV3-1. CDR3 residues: CASSHATSGYGYTF.